This T cell receptor beta chain was identified in a study of shared clonotypes between healthy human individuals. Study observations and caveats: Memory subsets generally showed smaller estimated richness than naive subsets did. Investigators expected sequencing depth to affect clonotype sharing among donors.

CD45RO-negative CD8 cells positively selected for CCR7 made up the naive population, which excluded terminally differentiated effector memory CD45RA+ cells. Nashville, Tennessee was home to all donors, who were Caucasian adults. Between the trimmed V and J ends, which lost 5 bases and 3 bases, there was a span of 7 bases. Looked up from germline, CDR1 is SGHVS and CDR2 is FQNEAQ. CDR3 size: 12 residues. The assay was immunoSEQ multiplex PCR, and TCRdb's table has in-frame clones only and misses some. The table records roughly 2.1 million clones, about 92% of them present only once. Turning to this clone: Its antigen remains unidentified.

This chain uses TRBV7-8 with TRBJ1-1; D is undetermined. The sequence came from a man aged 18 to 30 in good health. Some clones in this sample may be carry-over from other donors' samples. The sample was naive CD8+ T cells from PBMCs. The CDR3 nucleotides read TGTGCCAGCAGCCGGAGAGACACTGAAGCTTTCTTT. Its translation is CASSRRDTEAFF.